The 9 T cell receptor beta chains presented below share a single source sample, sequenced in a study of shared clonotypes between healthy human individuals. Assay used: immunoSEQ multiplex PCR; TCRdb lists only in-frame clones, some missing. The profile shows a few million clones, approximately 90% of them singletons. The sample comprised naive CD4+ T cells from PBMCs. Subset specified: CD45RA+ positively selected. The receptor set was obtained from a man in his late teens or twenties in good health. Some clones in this sample may be carry-over from other donors' samples.

The chain carries TRBV6-5 and TRBJ2-7, with TRBD1 identical over 9 bases. CDR1 MNHEY and CDR2 SVGAGI come from the germline V gene. With V trimmed by 3 bases and J by 2 bases, 5 bases remained unmatched. CDR3 size: 15 residues. CDR3 sequence: CASSYLGQGAYEQYF. As DNA, the CDR3 is TGTGCCAGCAGTTATTTGGGACAGGGAGCCTACGAGCAGTACTTC.

Points on this clone: Other DNA sequences in this specimen translate into the identical CDR3. The V and J genes are TRBV5-1 and TRBJ2-3; 9 bases align to TRBD2. This CDR3 has 15 residues. Germline lookup yields CDR1 SGHRS and CDR2 YFSETQ. Trimming cost V 6 bases and J 0 bases; bases outside gene matches: 5. CDR3 amino acids: CASTDTSGSTDTQYF. CDR3 sequence (DNA): TGCGCCAGCACTGATACTAGCGGGAGCACAGATACGCAGTATTTT.

This chain links TRBV6-5 with TRBJ1-1; D is ambiguous. Trimming took 6 bases from V and 9 from J, leaving 17 bases between them. Germline values: CDR1 MNHEY, CDR2 SVGAGI. This CDR3 contains 13 residues. The chain's CDR3 is CASREVGTTKAFF. CDR3 DNA: TGTGCCAGCAGAGAAGTGGGTACTACTAAAGCTTTCTTT.

The V call is TRBV4-1, the J call TRBJ2-7; 9 bases agree with TRBD1. Looked up from germline, CDR1 is MGHRA and CDR2 is YSYEKL. The CDR3 extends over 16 amino acids. Trimming took 4 bases from V and 6 from J; bases not matched to a gene: 13. The chain's CDR3 is CASSPRPGQGRGEQYF. In nucleotides, the CDR3 is TGCGCCAGCAGCCCGAGGCCAGGACAGGGGAGGGGCGAGCAGTACTTC.

The chain has TRBV4-3 and TRBJ2-3, with D possibly TRBD2 on 5 matching bases. There are 13 residues in the CDR3. CDR1 and CDR2 (germline): LGHNA, YSLEER. Trimming took off 6 bases at V and 9 bases at J, with 16 bases between the two ends. Written as DNA, the CDR3 is TGCGCCAGCAGTAGCCAGCTAGCTGGCACGCAGTATTTT. Encoded protein: CASSSQLAGTQYF.

The chain carries TRBV6-5 and TRBJ1-1; 9 nucleotides agree with TRBD1. The V and J ends lost 5 bases and 1 base, in that order; junction bases with no gene match: 2. This CDR3 spans 14 amino acids. The germline V gene has CDR1 MNHEY and CDR2 SVGAGI. For the CDR3, the DNA is TGTGCCAGCAGTGGACAGGGGAGGAACACTGAAGCTTTCTTT. Protein: CASSGQGRNTEAFF.

This chain joins TRBV19 and TRBJ1-5; D ambiguous. V lost 9 bases, J lost 0 bases, and 9 bases lay in between. Germline CDR1 LNHDA, CDR2 SQIVND (reference sequence). The CDR3 extends over 13 amino acids. The chain's CDR3 is CASDRHSNQPQHF. The DNA for the CDR3 is TGTGCCAGCGACCGCCATAGCAATCAGCCCCAGCATTTT. The variable domain in full, completed from reference TRBV19 and TRBJ1-5, reads DGGITQSPKYLFRKEGQNVTLSCEQNLNHDAMYWYRQDPGQGLRLIYYSQIVNDFQKGDIAEGYSVSREKKESFPLTVTSAQKNPTAFYLCASDRHSNQPQHFGDGTRLSIL.

V gene TRBV27 combines with J gene TRBJ2-5; D is uncertain. V gave up 3 bases and J gave up 2 bases, with 10 bases separating them. The CDR3 contains 14 residues. Germline CDR1 reads MNHEY; CDR2 reads SMNVEV (reference sequence). The CDR3 nucleotides read TGTGCCAGCAGTTTCTGGGCACGGCAAGAGACCCAGTACTTC. Amino acids: CASSFWARQETQYF.

The chain links TRBV6-1 to TRBJ2-1, with TRBD1 matching over 8 bases. The CDR3 is 15 amino acids. J lost 7 bases, V lost 10 bases, and 15 bases had no gene match. CDR1 and CDR2 from the germline V gene are MNHNS and SASEGT. The CDR3 loop is CATNFVTGVGNEQFF. In DNA, the CDR3 is TGTGCCACTAATTTCGTGACAGGGGTGGGTAATGAGCAGTTCTTC.